This T cell receptor beta chain derives from a study of blood T cell repertoires in COVID-19. Study-wide context: Material from acute and convalescent COVID-19 was sourced from the United States, Italy and Spain. Sample material is recorded as cDNA or gDNA derived from T cells, B-cell-depleted T cells, or PBMCs.

Germline values: CDR1 SGHTA, CDR2 FQGNSA. V gave up 6 bases and J gave up 5 bases; unmatched junction bases: 4. The CDR3 sequence is 14 residues long. Authors' data handling: Nucleated cell counts were estimated from reference gene primer amplification. The method was immunoSEQ multiplex PCR; TCRdb's version includes in-frame clones alone and lacks a portion of them. That table supplies the V and J calls and clone size; D and trimming were determined from the DNA. The data hold 150,000 to 200,000 clones, with roughly 79% observed a single time. This clone was seen a single time. The sequence was collected from a human donor with acute or convalescent COVID-19. The donor label of this sample is uncertain. The chain uses TRBV7-2 and TRBJ1-3, with TRBD1 matching 10 bases. Sequencing was carried out using peripheral blood. CDR3 nucleotide sequence: TGTGCCAGCAGGAAGGACAGGGGGAGAAACACCATATATTTT. This sequence encodes CASRKDRGRNTIYF.